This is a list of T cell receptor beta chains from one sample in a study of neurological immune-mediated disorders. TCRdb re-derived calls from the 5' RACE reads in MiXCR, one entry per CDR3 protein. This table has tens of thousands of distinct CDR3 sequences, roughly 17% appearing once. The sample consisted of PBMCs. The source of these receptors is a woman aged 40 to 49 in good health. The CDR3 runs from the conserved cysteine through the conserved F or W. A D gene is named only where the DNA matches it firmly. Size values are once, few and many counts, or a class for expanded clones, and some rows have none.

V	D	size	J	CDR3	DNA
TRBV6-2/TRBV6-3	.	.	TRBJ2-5	CASSYYGSKETKYF	TGTGCCAGCAGTTACTATGGCAGTAAAGAGACCAAGTACTTC
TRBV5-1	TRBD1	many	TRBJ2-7	CASSAPGQGGQYF	TGCGCCAGCAGCGCCCCGGGACAGGGGGGGCAGTACTTC
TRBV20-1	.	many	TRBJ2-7	CSARRSGSSYEQYF	TGCAGTGCCCGCCGGAGCGGCTCCTCCTACGAGCAGTACTTC
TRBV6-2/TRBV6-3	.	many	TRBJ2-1	CASSYKGRGNEQFF	TGTGCCAGCAGTTACAAGGGAAGGGGCAATGAGCAGTTCTTC
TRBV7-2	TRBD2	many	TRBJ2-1	CASSVSSGVNEQFF	TGTGCCAGCAGCGTTTCTAGCGGGGTCAATGAGCAGTTCTTC
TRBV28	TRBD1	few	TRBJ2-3	CASSLGVGTGERDTQYF	TGTGCCAGCAGTTTAGGCGTTGGGACAGGGGAAAGAGATACGCAGTATTTT
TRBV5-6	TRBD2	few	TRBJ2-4	CASSLDAAGVLQYF	TGTGCCAGCAGCTTGGATGCTGCGGGGGTGCTTCAGTACTTC
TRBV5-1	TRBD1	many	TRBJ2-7	CASSLGQGSYEQYF	TGCGCCAGCAGCTTGGGACAGGGTAGCTACGAGCAGTACTTC
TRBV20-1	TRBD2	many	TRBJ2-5	CSARDSGGGWTQYF	TGCAGTGCTAGAGACTCGGGGGGGGGGTGGACCCAGTACTTC
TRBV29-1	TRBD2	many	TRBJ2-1	CTAGVYNEQFF	TGCACCGCGGGGGTATACAATGAGCAGTTCTTC
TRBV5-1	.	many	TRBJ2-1	CASSLGLNMNEQFF	TGCGCCAGCAGCTTGGGACTCAACATGAATGAGCAGTTCTTC
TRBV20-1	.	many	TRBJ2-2	CSARPGPYTGELFF	TGCAGTGCTCGCCCAGGGCCGTATACCGGGGAGCTGTTTTTT
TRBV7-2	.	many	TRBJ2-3	CASSLGQGTDTQYF	TGTGCCAGCAGCTTAGGGCAGGGAACAGATACGCAGTATTTT
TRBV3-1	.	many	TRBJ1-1	CASSQRLRALAFF	TGTGCCAGCAGCCAAAGACTTCGGGCGTTAGCTTTCTTT
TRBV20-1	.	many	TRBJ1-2	CSARDTGYGYTF	TGCAGTGCTAGGGACACAGGGTATGGCTACACCTTC
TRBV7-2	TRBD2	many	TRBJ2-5	CASSLNAGEETQYF	TGTGCCAGCAGCTTAAACGCGGGGGAAGAGACCCAGTACTTC
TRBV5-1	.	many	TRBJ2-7	CASSRGESSYEQYF	TGCGCCAGCAGTCGAGGGGAAAGCTCCTACGAGCAGTACTTC
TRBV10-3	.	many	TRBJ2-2	CAIRSGGETGELFF	TGTGCCATCAGATCGGGGGGCGAAACCGGGGAGCTGTTTTTT
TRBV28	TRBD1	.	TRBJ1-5	CASSAQRGPNQPQHF	TGTGCCAGCAGCGCCCAAAGGGGGCCAAATCAGCCCCAGCATTTT
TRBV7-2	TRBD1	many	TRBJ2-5	CASSPGQGRQETQYF	TGTGCCAGCAGCCCCGGACAGGGGAGGCAAGAGACCCAGTACTTC
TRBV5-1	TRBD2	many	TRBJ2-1	CASSLMVAGGPYNEQFF	TGCGCCAGCAGCTTGATGGTAGCGGGGGGACCTTACAATGAGCAGTTCTTC
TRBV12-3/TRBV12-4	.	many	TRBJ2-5	CASSTWSRETQYF	TGTGCCAGCAGCACATGGAGTAGGGAGACCCAGTACTTC
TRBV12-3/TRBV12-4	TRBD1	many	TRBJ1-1	CASSGQGFTEAFF	TGTGCCAGCAGTGGACAGGGTTTCACTGAAGCTTTCTTT
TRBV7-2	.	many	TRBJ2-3	CASSLAGGARRDAADTQYF	TGTGCCAGCAGCTTAGCGGGCGGAGCTCGCAGGGACGCAGCAGATACGCAGTATTTT
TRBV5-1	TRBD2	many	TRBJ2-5	CASSQLTGTSVETQYF	TGCGCCAGCAGCCAGTTGACCGGGACTAGTGTCGAGACCCAGTACTTC
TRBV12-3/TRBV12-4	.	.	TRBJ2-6	CASSLGPSQGLANVMTF	TGTGCCAGCAGTTTAGGCCCCTCCCAGGGTTTGGCCAACGTCATGACTTTC
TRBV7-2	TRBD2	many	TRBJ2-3	CASSLAGSGGPRDTQYF	TGTGCCAGCAGCTTAGCGGGTTCGGGGGGGCCAAGAGATACGCAGTATTTT
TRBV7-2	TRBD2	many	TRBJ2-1	CASSLAGGGGVDEQFF	TGTGCCAGCAGCTTAGCGGGAGGCGGGGGGGTGGATGAGCAGTTCTTC
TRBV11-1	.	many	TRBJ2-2	CASSLRSTRPGELFF	TGTGCCAGCAGCTTAAGGTCAACCCGCCCCGGGGAGCTGTTTTTT
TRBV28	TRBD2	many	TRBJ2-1	CASIPWGRGAYNEQFF	TGTGCCAGCATCCCCTGGGGGCGGGGGGCCTACAATGAGCAGTTCTTC
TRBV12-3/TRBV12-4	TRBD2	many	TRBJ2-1	CASSHPSTSDYNEQFF	TGTGCCAGCAGCCATCCCTCGACTAGCGACTACAATGAGCAGTTCTTC
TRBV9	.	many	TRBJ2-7	CASSINSYTLEQYF	TGTGCCAGCAGCATTAACTCGTACACCCTGGAGCAGTACTTC
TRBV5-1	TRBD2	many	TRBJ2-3	CASSLEASGVDTQYF	TGCGCCAGCAGCTTGGAGGCTAGCGGGGTTGATACGCAGTATTTT
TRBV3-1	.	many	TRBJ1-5	CASSQYLGNQPQHF	TGTGCCAGCAGCCAGTATCTCGGTAATCAGCCCCAGCATTTT
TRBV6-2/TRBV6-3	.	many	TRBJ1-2	CASSYGTFNYGYTF	TGTGCCAGCAGTTATGGAACCTTTAACTATGGCTACACCTTC
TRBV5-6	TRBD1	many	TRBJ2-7	CASKGARDEQYF	TGTGCCAGCAAGGGGGCGAGAGACGAGCAGTACTTC
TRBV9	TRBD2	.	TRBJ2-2	CASSVGLSGRAGTGELFF	TGTGCCAGCAGCGTAGGTCTTAGCGGGAGGGCCGGCACCGGGGAGCTGTTTTTT
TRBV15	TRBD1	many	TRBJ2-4	CATSREDRGIGNIQYF	TGTGCCACCAGCAGAGAAGACAGGGGAATAGGAAACATTCAGTACTTC
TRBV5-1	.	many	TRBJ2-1	CASRWDGDLNEQFF	TGCGCCAGCAGATGGGACGGAGACCTCAATGAGCAGTTCTTC
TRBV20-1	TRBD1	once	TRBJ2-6	CSARGGEAGGGAKVPTF	TGCAGTGCTAGAGGAGGGGAGGCAGGGGGCGGGGCCAAAGTCCCGACTTTC
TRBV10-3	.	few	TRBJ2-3	CAISGGQVTDTQYF	TGTGCCATCAGCGGGGGGCAGGTGACAGATACGCAGTATTTT
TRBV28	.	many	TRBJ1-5	CASATGRGQPQHF	TGTGCCAGCGCCACGGGGAGGGGTCAGCCCCAGCATTTT
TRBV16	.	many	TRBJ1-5	CASSQIEGNQPQHF	TGTGCCAGCAGCCAAATAGAGGGCAATCAGCCCCAGCATTTT
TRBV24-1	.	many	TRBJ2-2	CATQSSTGELFF	TGTGCCACGCAGAGCAGCACCGGGGAGCTGTTTTTT
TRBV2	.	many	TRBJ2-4	CASRLSDIQYF	TGTGCCAGCAGACTCAGTGACATTCAGTACTTC